The 29 T cell receptor beta chains below all came from one sample that was sequenced in a study of cytomegalovirus exposure and HLA in healthy donors. The primer mix had 60 Vbeta and 13 Jbeta primers. Profiling relied on immunoSEQ multiplex PCR, and the TCRdb table lists in-frame clones only, not all of them. Its table lists approximately 52,000 clones. Material: PBMCs. The receptor source for this set is a man aged 45-60 years in good health and CMV-seropositive.

The rearrangement uses TRBV7-3 and TRBJ2-7; 7 bases align to TRBD2. The V gene's germline CDR1 is SGHTA and CDR2 FQGTGA. The CDR3 runs 15 residues. Trimming at V came to 0 bases and at J to 4 bases, leaving 6 bases not matched to a gene. The CDR3 loop is CASSLTGGGIYEQYF. Here the CDR3 DNA reads TGTGCCAGCAGCTTAACGGGCGGGGGTATTTACGAGCAGTACTTC.

The V gene is TRBV18, the J gene TRBJ2-3; a possible D gene is TRBD2 (5 bases). V was shortened by 0 bases and J by 1 base, with 5 bases between the two germline ends. This CDR3 is built from 14 residues. Germline CDR1 KGHSH, CDR2 LQKENI. Written as DNA, the CDR3 is TGTGCCAGCTCACCACCGGAGGGCACAGATACGCAGTATTTT. Encoded protein: CASSPPEGTDTQYF.

This chain connects TRBV12-5 to TRBJ2-1, with TRBD2 matching 12 bases. This CDR3 comprises 15 residues. V shed 6 bases, J shed 8 bases, and the junction held 8 bases outside the gene matches. Per the germline V gene, CDR1 is LGHNT and CDR2 is FRNRAP. CDR3 region: CASGRLTSGSYEQFF. In DNA, the CDR3 is TGTGCTAGTGGCCGATTGACTAGCGGGAGTTATGAGCAGTTCTTC.

This chain uses TRBV5-1 with TRBJ2-5; TRBD1 aligns across 9 bases. CDR1 and CDR2 (germline): SGHRS, YFSETQ. CDR3 length equals 15 residues. V lost 4 bases to trimming and J lost 7 bases; unmatched junction nucleotides: 11. CDR3 DNA sequence: TGCGCCAGCAGCGCCTATGGGACAGGGCTCGCGACCCAGTACTTC. It is translated as CASSAYGTGLATQYF.

The V and J genes are TRBV13 and TRBJ2-5; 8 bases are a match to TRBD2. The germline V gene encodes CDR1 PRHDT and CDR2 FYEKMQ (reference sequence). The CDR3 has 14 residues. J gave up 5 bases and V 5 bases, and 7 bases lay outside the gene matches. DNA of the CDR3: TGTGCCAGCAGCCAGCGGGGGCCAGGGGAGACCCAGTACTTC. Translation gives CASSQRGPGETQYF. The full variable domain, its missing parts supplied by reference TRBV13 and TRBJ2-5, is AAGVIQSPRHLIKEKRETATLKCYPIPRHDTVYWYQQGPGQDPQFLISFYEKMQSDKGSIPDRFSAQQFSDYHSELNMSSLELGDSALYFCASSQRGPGETQYFGPGTRLLVL.

The gene calls are TRBV14 and TRBJ1-2, with a tentative D call TRBD1 (5 bases). This CDR3 spans 13 amino acids. V shed 1 base and J shed 6 bases, with 9 bases lying between them. Per germline, CDR1 SGHDN and CDR2 FVKESK. The CDR3 sequence is CASSQARVNGYTF. The CDR3 DNA reads TGTGCCAGCAGCCAAGCCAGGGTGAATGGCTACACCTTC.

The chain has TRBV19 and TRBJ2-1; 7 bases match TRBD1. This CDR3 comprises 15 residues. CDR1 and CDR2 (germline): LNHDA, SQIVND (reference sequence). Losses at the gene ends were 4 bases for V and 9 bases for J; bases not matched to a gene: 12. DNA for the CDR3: TGTGCCAGTAGTACAAGACAGGGCTCCCCCGCTGAGCAGTTCTTC. This encodes CASSTRQGSPAEQFF.

V gene TRBV7-9 combines with J gene TRBJ2-2; D is perhaps TRBD1 (5 bases). V lost 3 bases to trimming and J lost 2 bases, with 10 bases between them. Germline V gene sequence: CDR1 SEHNR, CDR2 FQNEAQ (reference sequence). This CDR3 has 15 residues. Here the CDR3 DNA reads TGTGCCAGCAGCTTTGGGGCCCGTAACACCGGGGAGCTGTTTTTT. Translated: CASSFGARNTGELFF. Using reference TRBV7-9 and TRBJ2-2 for the parts outside the CDR3, the full variable domain is DTGVSQNPRHKITKRGQNVTFRCDPISEHNRLYWYRQTLGQGPEFLTYFQNEAQLEKSRLLSDRFSAERPKGSFSTLEIQRTEQGDSAMYLCASSFGARNTGELFFGEGSRLTVL.

The chain recombines TRBV6-5 with TRBJ1-5, with D possibly matching TRBD1 (6 bases). The CDR3 has 15 amino acids. V lost 2 bases and J lost 7, with 15 bases in between. Per the germline V gene, CDR1 is MNHEY and CDR2 is SVGAGI. The chain's CDR3 is CASSYTGGAGQPQHF. The CDR3 DNA reads as TGTGCCAGCAGTTACACGGGGGGCGCGGGGCAGCCCCAGCATTTT.

This chain joins TRBV4-2 and TRBJ2-5; 9 positions match TRBD2. The germline CDR1 and CDR2 sequences are LGHNA and YNFKEQ. J lost 2 bases, V lost 4 bases, and 8 bases had no gene match. The CDR3 spans 16 residues. The CDR3 spells CASSPGLAGSQETQYF. For the CDR3, the DNA is TGTGCCAGCAGCCCGGGACTAGCAGGTTCTCAAGAGACCCAGTACTTC.

The chain has TRBV27 and TRBJ2-7, with D perhaps TRBD2 (6 bases). Trimming left V 4 bases short and J 2 bases short, with 18 bases between. Germline V gene sequence: CDR1 MNHEY, CDR2 SMNVEV (reference sequence). The CDR3 contains 16 residues. The CDR3 nucleotides are TGTGCCAGCAGTTCGCCCGGCGGGGTTAGCGCCTACGAGCAGTACTTC. This codes for CASSSPGGVSAYEQYF.

The rearrangement links TRBV11-2 to TRBJ1-1, with a possible D match to TRBD1 (5 bases). Deletions cut 8 bases from V and 0 bases from J, with 10 bases between. This CDR3 region has 13 residues. The germline CDR1 and CDR2 sequences are SGHAT and FQNNGV. In DNA form, the CDR3 reads TGTGCCAGCGGTAAGACAGTGAACACTGAAGCTTTCTTT. This sequence encodes CASGKTVNTEAFF.

V and J are TRBV5-6 and TRBJ2-7, with 7 bases lining up with TRBD1. The ends lost 4 bases at V and 2 bases at J; junction bases unmatched: 9. CDR1 SGHDT and CDR2 YYEEEE come from the germline V gene. The CDR3 is made up of 15 amino acids. CDR3 loop: CASSPVGGETYEQYF. CDR3 in DNA: TGTGCCAGCAGCCCCGTAGGGGGCGAAACCTACGAGCAGTACTTC.

The CDR3 coding sequence is TGTGCCAGCAGTTACGCGACTACGCCGGGGGGCTACACCTTC. Translation gives CASSYATTPGGYTF. The chain employs TRBV6-6 and TRBJ1-2, with no clear D. Trimming pared 2 bases from V and 8 bases from J, leaving 15 bases between. The CDR3 contains 14 residues. Germline V gene sequence: CDR1 MNHNY, CDR2 SVGAGI (reference sequence).

The CDR3 bases are TGTGCCAGCAGGGCGGCACAGGTGATCGCCTACGAGCAGTACTTC. It codes for CASRAAQVIAYEQYF. The chain carries TRBV2 and TRBJ2-7, with a tentative D call TRBD1 (5 bases). V lost 6 bases and J 2 bases, leaving 17 bases between the germline ends. Germline V lookup: CDR1 SNHLY, CDR2 FYNNEI. The CDR3 extends over 15 amino acids.

The rearrangement joins TRBV4-3 to TRBJ2-3, with D perhaps TRBD2 (7 bases). V shed 0 bases and J shed 1 base, with 20 bases lying between them. CDR1 is LGHNA, CDR2 YSLEER, per germline. The CDR3 loop spans 19 amino acids. The CDR3 DNA reads as TGCGCCAGCAGCCAAGATAGGGGGGGCCTTTCCCCAGGCACAGATACGCAGTATTTT. This encodes CASSQDRGGLSPGTDTQYF.

This sequence joins TRBV27 and TRBJ2-6; D gene uncertain. This CDR3 is built from 16 residues. Germline loops: CDR1 MNHEY, CDR2 SMNVEV (reference sequence). The V end was cut by 0 bases, the J end by 0 bases, with 6 bases between. The CDR3 loop reads CASSLSYSSGANVLTF. The CDR3 nucleotides are TGTGCCAGCAGTTTATCGTACAGCTCTGGGGCCAACGTCCTGACTTTC.

V is TRBV2 and J is TRBJ2-1; TRBD2 matches at 8 bases. CDR1 is SNHLY, CDR2 FYNNEI, per germline. The length of the CDR3 is 16 residues. V lost 4 bases, J lost 0 bases, and 5 bases stayed unmatched. The CDR3 DNA sequence: TGTGCCAGCAGTGTACCGGGACTAGGCTCCTACAATGAGCAGTTCTTC. This sequence encodes CASSVPGLGSYNEQFF. Filled out from reference TRBV2 and TRBJ2-1, the complete variable domain reads EPEVTQTPSHQVTQMGQEVILRCVPISNHLYFYWYRQILGQKVEFLVSFYNNEISEKSEIFDDQFSVERPDGSNFTLKIRSTKLEDSAMYFCASSVPGLGSYNEQFFGPGTRLTVL.

This sequence joins TRBV29-1 and TRBJ2-7; TRBD1 aligns across 7 bases. Germline CDR1 reads SQVTM; CDR2 reads ANQGSEA. V was pared by 2 bases and J by 2 bases, with 6 bases of the junction left unmatched. This CDR3 is built from 14 residues. This CDR3 is CSVELEQGPYEQYF. CDR3 in DNA: TGCAGCGTTGAATTGGAACAGGGGCCCTACGAGCAGTACTTC.

The rearrangement joins TRBV19 to TRBJ1-2; TRBD1 matches at 7 bases. After removal of 3 bases from V and 0 bases from J, the junction contained 7 bases not matched to a gene. Germline assignment: CDR1 LNHDA and CDR2 SQIVND (reference sequence). The CDR3 sequence is 16 residues long. The CDR3, as DNA: TGTGCCAGTAGTATGGGGACAGCGTTTTCTAACTATGGCTACACCTTC. Protein product: CASSMGTAFSNYGYTF. The variable domain in full, with the rest retrieved from reference TRBV19 and TRBJ1-2, is DGGITQSPKYLFRKEGQNVTLSCEQNLNHDAMYWYRQDPGQGLRLIYYSQIVNDFQKGDIAEGYSVSREKKESFPLTVTSAQKNPTAFYLCASSMGTAFSNYGYTFGSGTRLTVV.

DNA for the CDR3: TGCGCCAGCAGCCAAGAAGTAAGGCGGCAAGAGACCCAGTACTTC. Protein product: CASSQEVRRQETQYF. This rearrangement joins TRBV4-1 to TRBJ2-5, with D uncertain. Germline V gene data show CDR1 as MGHRA and CDR2 as YSYEKL. This CDR3 is built from 15 residues. V lost 0 bases, J lost 2 bases, and 10 bases lay in between.

J is TRBJ2-7 and V is TRBV18, with D perhaps matching TRBD1 (6 bases). V lost 6 bases, J lost 2 bases, and 17 bases lay in between. Germline V gives CDR1 KGHSH, CDR2 LQKENI. This CDR3 is built from 15 residues. CDR3 amino acids: CASSLGTPAAYEQYF. The CDR3 coding sequence is TGTGCCAGCTCTCTCGGGACACCCGCAGCCTACGAGCAGTACTTC.

A note on this clone: The junction and the germline gene differ at one end; a read error may be behind it. Other DNA sequences within the sample encode an identical CDR3. The V and J genes are TRBV10-3 and TRBJ1-6; 7 bases line up with TRBD1. This CDR3 contains 15 residues. CDR1 is ENHRY and CDR2 is SYGVKD in the germline V gene. CDR3 sequence: CAISESGTDLMPLHF. CDR3 bases: TGTGCCATCAGTGAGTCAGGGACAGACCTTATGCCCCTACACTTT.

The chain couples TRBV5-1 to TRBJ2-1; weak D call: TRBD2 (6 bases). Germline CDR1 reads SGHRS; CDR2 reads YFSETQ. The ends were cut back, 1 base at V and 6 bases at J, with 11 bases in the middle. The CDR3 is made up of 14 amino acids. The DNA for the CDR3 is TGCGCCAGCAGCTTGAGCGCTAGCGTCAATGAGCAGTTCTTC. As protein: CASSLSASVNEQFF.

The chain combines TRBV6-5 with TRBJ2-1; 9 nucleotides line up with TRBD2. Germline V CDR1 and CDR2: MNHEY, SVGAGI. V shed 0 bases, J shed 9 bases, and the junction held 9 bases outside the gene matches. This CDR3 region has 16 residues. The DNA for the CDR3 is TGTGCCAGCAGTTACTCACCGGGACTAGCTCTCACTGAGCAGTTCTTC. This gives the protein CASSYSPGLALTEQFF.

The rearrangement joins TRBV19 to TRBJ1-1; D is ambiguous. V was cut by 6 bases and J by 0 bases, with 14 bases left in between. The CDR3 extends over 15 amino acids. Germline CDR1 reads LNHDA; CDR2 reads SQIVND (reference sequence). The CDR3 region has the DNA TGTGCCAGTAGCCCTAGGACTGCTTTGAACACTGAAGCTTTCTTT. Translation gives CASSPRTALNTEAFF.

The chain carries TRBV5-1 and TRBJ2-7, with D perhaps matching TRBD2 (5 bases). CDR3 length: 15 residues. The germline CDR1 and CDR2 sequences are SGHRS and YFSETQ. The V gene lost 3 bases and the J gene lost 0 bases, with 13 bases spanning the gap. The CDR3 here is CASSSGGSPSYEQYF. The CDR3 bases are TGCGCCAGCAGCTCCGGAGGTAGTCCCTCCTACGAGCAGTACTTC.

The V gene is TRBV4-1, the J gene TRBJ1-2, with 9 bases matching TRBD1. Germline lookup yields CDR1 MGHRA and CDR2 YSYEKL. This CDR3 is built from 16 residues. Trimming took 1 base from V and 4 from J; bases not matched to a gene: 7. The CDR3 here is CASSQAGQGLSYGYTF. CDR3 DNA sequence: TGCGCCAGCAGCCAAGCCGGACAGGGGTTGAGCTATGGCTACACCTTC.

V usage is TRBV19 and J usage is TRBJ1-1; D unresolved. The V end was cut by 6 bases, the J end by 1 base, with 6 bases between. The CDR3 is 12 amino acids. Germline V gives CDR1 LNHDA, CDR2 SQIVND (reference sequence). CDR3 coding DNA: TGTGCCAGTAGCTGGGCGAACACTGAAGCTTTCTTT. It codes for CASSWANTEAFF. The variable domain in full, with the rest retrieved from reference TRBV19 and TRBJ1-1, is DGGITQSPKYLFRKEGQNVTLSCEQNLNHDAMYWYRQDPGQGLRLIYYSQIVNDFQKGDIAEGYSVSREKKESFPLTVTSAQKNPTAFYLCASSWANTEAFFGQGTRLTVV.